What follows are 18 T cell receptor beta chains derived from one specimen sequenced in a study of response to subunit inactivated influenza vaccine. Via MiXCR, TCRdb re-called the RT-PCR reads, giving one row per CDR3 protein. Of about half a million distinct CDR3 sequences in the sample, about 8% were seen once. The specimen was PBMCs from blood, collected about 23 months after vaccination. The receptors originated from a man aged 50 to 69 who received an inactivated influenza vaccine.

This clonotype has at least ten counts. This chain connects TRBV14 to TRBJ2-5; D possibly uses TRBD1 or TRBD2 (5 bases each). This CDR3 is built from 13 residues. Germline V lookup: CDR1 SGHDN, CDR2 FVKESK. Trimming pared 4 bases from V and 2 bases from J, leaving 8 bases between. The DNA for the CDR3 is TGTGCCAGCAGCCGTTGGGGGCAAGAGACCCAGTACTTC. Its translation is CASSRWGQETQYF.

This clonotype was counted ten times or more. The rearrangement links TRBV28 to TRBJ1-5; D ambiguous. The germline CDR1 and CDR2 sequences are MDHEN and SYDVKM. V lost 6 bases and J lost 4, with 16 bases in between. The CDR3 consists of 15 residues. The CDR3 bases are TGTGCCAGCAGATATCCCGGGAGGCGGAATCAGCCCCAGCATTTT. Its translation is CASRYPGRRNQPQHF.

This clonotype was counted many times. The J gene is TRBJ2-2, the V gene TRBV6-1, with 10 bases that match TRBD2. CDR1 MNHNS and CDR2 SASEGT come from the germline V gene. V lost 7 bases, J lost 7 bases, and 12 bases stayed unmatched. CDR3 size: 16 residues. CDR3: CASNPQLAGAGGELFF. The CDR3 bases are TGTGCCAGCAACCCCCAGCTAGCGGGAGCAGGCGGGGAGCTGTTTTTT.

This clonotype was counted between two and nine times. The rearrangement joins TRBV12-3 or TRBV12-4 to TRBJ2-1; 15 positions match TRBD2. The CDR3 sequence is 17 residues long. Germline trimming cut 6 bases from V and 4 bases from J; bases unmatched to any gene: 7. CDR3 sequence reads: CASRWTSGGAEYNEQFF. The CDR3 DNA follows: TGTGCCAGCAGATGGACTAGCGGGGGGGCGGAGTACAATGAGCAGTTCTTC.

This clonotype was detected only a few times. This chain uses TRBV29-1 with TRBJ1-1, with D uncertain. This CDR3 contains 13 residues. V gave up 4 bases and J gave up 1 base, with 10 bases separating them. Germline V lookup: CDR1 SQVTM, CDR2 ANQGSEA. The chain's CDR3 is CSVVRTPNTEAFF. In nucleotides, the CDR3 is TGCAGCGTTGTTCGGACTCCGAACACTGAAGCTTTCTTT.

This clonotype was counted many times. The chain carries TRBV28 and TRBJ1-2, with D perhaps TRBD1 (5 bases). Trimming shortened V by 1 base and J by 7 bases, and 13 bases separated the two germline ends. CDR1 and CDR2 (germline): MDHEN, SYDVKM. The CDR3 has 14 amino acids. For the CDR3, the DNA is TGTGCCAGCAGTTTATTACAAAGGGGCGGTGGCTACACCTTC. Its protein is CASSLLQRGGGYTF.

The chain joins TRBV7-9 to TRBJ2-1, with 11 bases aligning to TRBD2. J was trimmed by 4 bases and V by 5 bases; bases with no gene match: 7. Per the germline V gene, CDR1 is SEHNR and CDR2 is FQNEAQ (reference sequence). The CDR3 runs 16 residues. Here the CDR3 DNA reads TGTGCCAGCAGCCCTCCGGGACTAGCGGTTTACAATGAGCAGTTCTTC. Protein sequence: CASSPPGLAVYNEQFF. Full variable domain (remainder filled in from reference TRBV7-9 and TRBJ2-1): DTGVSQNPRHKITKRGQNVTFRCDPISEHNRLYWYRQTLGQGPEFLTYFQNEAQLEKSRLLSDRFSAERPKGSFSTLEIQRTEQGDSAMYLCASSPPGLAVYNEQFFGPGTRLTVL.

The gene calls are TRBV20-1 and TRBJ2-1; 15 bases match TRBD2. V lost 6 bases to trimming and J lost 9 bases; unmatched junction nucleotides: 9. The CDR3 has 15 amino acids. Germline V gene sequence: CDR1 DFQATT, CDR2 SNEGSKA (reference sequence). CDR3 DNA: TGCAGTGCCACCAGGACTAGCGGGAGGGCGGGTGAGCAGTTCTTC. Protein product: CSATRTSGRAGEQFF.

This clonotype was detected many times. CDR3 residues: CASSQAGTGGNQPQHF. In nucleotides, the CDR3 is TGTGCCAGCAGCCAAGCCGGGACAGGGGGGAATCAGCCCCAGCATTTT. The chain is built from TRBV3-1 and TRBJ1-5; 11 bases align to TRBD1. Germline V gene sequence: CDR1 LGHDT, CDR2 YNNKEL (reference sequence). V trimming: 1 base; J trimming: 4 bases; junction bases outside the gene matches: 3. The CDR3 has 16 residues.

The V gene is TRBV10-3, the J gene TRBJ1-2; the D gene is possibly TRBD1 (6 bases). The V and J ends lost 6 bases and 2 bases respectively, with 10 bases between them. This CDR3 has 13 amino acids. Germline assignment: CDR1 ENHRY and CDR2 SYGVKD. This CDR3 reads CAIRDSVNYGYTF. The CDR3 region has the DNA TGTGCCATCAGGGACAGCGTCAACTATGGCTACACCTTC.

Comment on this clonotype: One end of the junction is discordant with germline, which a read error may explain. The chain links TRBV30 to TRBJ1-5; 7 bases are a match to TRBD1. This CDR3 has 13 residues. Per the germline V gene, CDR1 is GTSNPN and CDR2 is SVGIG (reference sequence). CDR3 in DNA: TGTGCCTGGAGCCCGGACAGGAACCAGCTCCAGCATTTT. Amino acid sequence: CAWSPDRNQLQHF.

This chain uses TRBV4-2 with TRBJ1-5; TRBD1 might be the D (5 bases). The CDR3 has 16 residues. Germline CDR1 LGHNA, CDR2 YNFKEQ. The germline V and J ends were trimmed by 3 bases and 5 bases, with 17 bases remaining between them. The CDR3 reads CASSQDGRGFDQPQHF. CDR3 nucleotides: TGTGCCAGCAGCCAGGACGGTCGGGGGTTTGATCAGCCCCAGCATTTT.

In this sample, this clonotype turned up a few times. V usage is TRBV29-1 and J usage is TRBJ2-1, with a tentative D call TRBD1 (5 bases). Looked up from germline, CDR1 is SQVTM and CDR2 is ANQGSEA. This CDR3 is built from 16 residues. V lost 2 bases and J lost 1, with 15 bases in between. CDR3 sequence (DNA): TGCAGCGTTGAAAATGTTGGCAGGGTATCCTACAATGAGCAGTTCTTC. Its protein is CSVENVGRVSYNEQFF.

A few counts support this clonotype. The genes are TRBV20-1 and TRBJ2-2, with 7 bases fitting TRBD2. Germline lookup yields CDR1 DFQATT and CDR2 SNEGSKA (reference sequence). CDR3 size: 15 residues. Trimming removed 1 base from V and 5 bases from J; junction bases left unmatched: 7. As DNA, the CDR3 is TGCAGTGCTAGAGGATGGGGGAGGGAGACCGGGGAGCTGTTTTTT. Translating it yields CSARGWGRETGELFF.

This clonotype was seen more than once but under ten times. The rearrangement links TRBV12-3 or TRBV12-4 to TRBJ2-7, with 7 bases fitting TRBD2. V shed 5 bases and J 5 bases; nucleotides not matched to a gene: 12. This CDR3 comprises 15 residues. The CDR3 spells CASSLPVGGRHEQYF. The CDR3 DNA reads as TGTGCCAGCAGTCTCCCCGTGGGCGGGAGACACGAGCAGTACTTC.

The chain combines TRBV4-3 with TRBJ1-1, with D unresolved. This CDR3 has 14 residues. The V gene lost 1 base and the J gene lost 4 bases, with 10 bases spanning the gap. Germline V gene data show CDR1 as LGHNA and CDR2 as YSLEER. The CDR3 region has the DNA TGCGCCAGCAGCCAAGTGGTAGGGTCCACTGAAGCTTTCTTT. Protein product: CASSQVVGSTEAFF.

This clonotype was observed at least ten times. This chain links TRBV5-1 with TRBJ1-2, with TRBD1 as a possible D gene (6 bases). The length of the CDR3 is 14 residues. Deletions cut 0 bases from V and 3 bases from J, with 9 bases between. CDR1 SGHRS and CDR2 YFSETQ come from the germline V gene. The CDR3 loop is CASSLGGADYGYTF. CDR3 in DNA: TGCGCCAGCAGCTTGGGGGGGGCGGACTATGGCTACACCTTC. Supplemented by reference TRBV5-1 and TRBJ1-2, the full variable domain reads KAGVTQTPRYLIKTRGQQVTLSCSPISGHRSVSWYQQTPGQGLQFLFEYFSETQRNKGNFPGRFSGRQFSNSRSEMNVSTLELGDSALYLCASSLGGADYGYTFGSGTRLTVV.

V gene TRBV7-9 combines with J gene TRBJ1-2; D may be TRBD1 (5 bases). There are 15 residues in the CDR3. Germline loops: CDR1 SEHNR, CDR2 FQNEAQ (reference sequence). Trimming removed 1 base at V and 0 bases at J, with 9 bases between. CDR3 sequence: CASSLEGVANYGYTF. As DNA, the CDR3 is TGTGCCAGCAGCTTAGAAGGGGTAGCTAACTATGGCTACACCTTC.